The clone carrying this T cell receptor (beta chain) came up many times. These data come from a study of Graves' ophthalmopathy and Graves' hyperthyroidism. Researchers took RNA transcripts and amplified TCR beta CDR3 regions from them. First-round RT-PCR used HTBI primers; second-round multiplex PCR followed. TCRdb reprocessed the multiplex PCR reads with MiXCR, giving one entry per CDR3 protein. The repertoire has about 370,000 distinct CDR3 sequences, about 16% of them found once; the top ten carry roughly 1.6%. Trimming pared 4 bases from V and 8 bases from J, leaving 13 bases between. This CDR3 has 13 residues. The germline V gene encodes CDR1 KGHDR and CDR2 SFDVKD.

The sequence was obtained from a woman aged 18-35 years with Graves' ophthalmopathy. Sequenced: peripheral blood. The rearrangement links TRBV24-1 to TRBJ1-2; D not resolved. The CDR3 DNA reads TGTGCCACCAGTGACCCCGGGGTCCCGGGCTACACCTTC. Translating gives CATSDPGVPGYTF.